This note documents a single T cell receptor (beta chain) sequence. These data come from a study of blood T cell repertoires in COVID-19. Sequencing used immunoSEQ multiplex PCR; TCRdb keeps in-frame clones, though not all of them. In the table there are approximately 75,000 clones, 83% of which are singletons. This CDR3 has 17 residues. The germline V and J ends were trimmed by 3 bases and 1 base, with 18 bases remaining between them. The germline V gene encodes CDR1 SGHAT and CDR2 FQNNGV. The J gene is TRBJ1-1, the V gene TRBV11-2; D unresolved. The material sequenced was peripheral blood. The TCR originated in an elderly woman with acute or convalescent COVID-19. This CDR3 is CASSFKWVGVKNTEAFF. CDR3 nucleotides: TGTGCCAGCAGCTTTAAGTGGGTCGGGGTTAAGAACACTGAAGCTTTCTTT.